The 26 T cell receptor beta chains presented below share a single source sample, sequenced in a study of T-cell memory formation after mild COVID-19. TCRdb re-derived calls from the 5' RACE reads in MiXCR, one entry per CDR3 protein. The sample carries 190,000 or so distinct CDR3 sequences, 20% to 25% recorded once. Sequenced input: PBMCs or a T cell subset sorted from them (not recorded which). Receptors originate from an adult woman who had mild COVID-19 (a few samples of this study predate the infection). Cell type and time point are not known.

This rearrangement joins TRBV11-3 to TRBJ2-5, with TRBD2 identical over 8 bases. Germline V gene lookup returns CDR1 SGHNT and CDR2 YENEEA. The CDR3 runs 15 residues. J was trimmed by 3 bases and V by 9 bases; bases with no gene match: 12. CDR3 nucleotide sequence: TGTGCCAGTTTCGGGGGGGGCGCGGTGGAAGAGACCCAGTACTTC. It specifies CASFGGGAVEETQYF.

This clonotype appeared a few times. The genes are TRBV12-3 or TRBV12-4 and TRBJ2-3; D remains unclear. V was clipped by 3 bases and J by 2 bases, with 9 bases between them. The CDR3 extends over 14 amino acids. Here the CDR3 DNA reads TGTGCCAGCAGTTTGAACAGCTTCACAGATACGCAGTATTTT. The encoded protein is CASSLNSFTDTQYF.

The chain couples TRBV20-1 to TRBJ2-7; D is unclear. Trimming stripped 3 bases from V and 2 bases from J, with 8 bases between. CDR1 is DFQATT, CDR2 SNEGSKA, per germline (reference sequence). The CDR3 sequence is 12 residues long. The CDR3 region is CSARAATYEQYF. CDR3 nucleotides: TGCAGTGCTAGGGCCGCGACCTACGAGCAGTACTTC.

The V and J genes are TRBV20-1 and TRBJ2-7, with D tentatively TRBD1 (6 bases). CDR1 is DFQATT and CDR2 is SNEGSKA in the germline V gene (reference sequence). Trimming removed 3 bases from V and 1 base from J, with 19 bases in between. The length of the CDR3 is 16 residues. CDR3 sequence: CSASPGHRTGSYEQYF. DNA of the CDR3: TGCAGTGCTAGCCCGGGACACCGAACTGGTTCCTACGAGCAGTACTTC.

The sample holds a few counts of this clonotype. The chain has TRBV6-5 and TRBJ1-3; 8 bases are a match to TRBD1. Per the germline V gene, CDR1 is MNHEY and CDR2 is SVGAGI. Germline trimming cut 6 bases from V and 8 bases from J; bases unmatched to any gene: 21. The CDR3 sequence is 18 residues long. The CDR3 protein is CASSPGHPGTGLSHTIYF. CDR3 nucleotide sequence: TGTGCCAGCAGCCCAGGACACCCCGGGACAGGTTTATCGCACACCATATATTTT.

The chain is built from TRBV2 and TRBJ2-7, with D possibly called TRBD1 or TRBD2 (6 bases each). The CDR3 extends over 15 amino acids. The germline V gene encodes CDR1 SNHLY and CDR2 FYNNEI. V shed 5 bases and J shed 2 bases, with 16 bases lying between them. The CDR3 loop reads CASSSNRGVTYEQYF. CDR3 coding DNA: TGTGCCAGCAGTTCTAATAGGGGGGTAACCTACGAGCAGTACTTC.

V is TRBV4-3 and J is TRBJ2-5, with 9 bases that match TRBD1. CDR3 length: 15 residues. Germline CDR1 is LGHNA and CDR2 is YSLEER. V was clipped by 4 bases and J by 4 bases; unmatched bases: 7. CDR3 region: CASSPGQGGLETQYF. The CDR3 bases are TGCGCCAGCAGCCCGGGACAGGGAGGATTAGAGACCCAGTACTTC.

This clonotype was detected only a few times. The rearrangement links TRBV29-1 to TRBJ2-3; no reliable D call. Per germline, CDR1 SQVTM and CDR2 ANQGSEA. The CDR3 spans 14 residues. Deletions cut 3 bases from V and 1 base from J, with 11 bases between. CDR3 amino acids: CSVDDGTGTDTQYF. CDR3 bases: TGCAGCGTTGACGACGGTACGGGCACAGATACGCAGTATTTT.

V is TRBV4-2 and J is TRBJ2-6; 7 bases match TRBD1. The CDR3 contains 17 residues. V dropped 3 bases and J dropped 0; count of bases not matched to a gene: 5. Germline CDR1 LGHNA, CDR2 YNFKEQ. In DNA form, the CDR3 reads TGTGCCAGCAGCCACGAGACAGGGACCTCTGGGGCCAACGTCCTGACTTTC. Encoded protein: CASSHETGTSGANVLTF.

The chain carries TRBV6-2 or TRBV6-3 and TRBJ2-1, with 7 bases fitting TRBD2. The CDR3 has 14 residues. CDR1 is MNHEY and CDR2 is SVGEGT in the germline V gene. With 4 bases clipped from V and 8 bases from J, the junction kept 8 bases outside the gene matches. CDR3 loop: CASSSWLTSHEQFF. Here the CDR3 DNA reads TGTGCCAGCAGTTCTTGGCTGACTAGCCATGAGCAGTTCTTC.

In this sample, this clonotype turned up a few times. V gene TRBV20-1 combines with J gene TRBJ2-7, with 10 positions matching TRBD2. This CDR3 is built from 15 residues. Germline V lookup: CDR1 DFQATT, CDR2 SNEGSKA (reference sequence). Trimming at V came to 0 bases and at J to 5 bases, leaving 7 bases not matched to a gene. CDR3 DNA: TGCAGTGCTAGAGAACCCCTAGCGGGAGACCACGAGCAGTACTTC. The encoded protein is CSAREPLAGDHEQYF.

The gene calls are TRBV27 and TRBJ2-2; D is undetermined. The CDR3 loop spans 13 amino acids. Trimming cost V 3 bases and J 7 bases, with 9 bases left between them. In germline, CDR1 is MNHEY, CDR2 SMNVEV (reference sequence). The CDR3 protein is CASSFTWNGELFF. As DNA, the CDR3 is TGTGCCAGCAGTTTTACATGGAACGGGGAGCTGTTTTTT.

The chain links TRBV7-3 to TRBJ2-2, with D tentatively TRBD1 (6 bases). The V gene's germline CDR1 is SGHTA and CDR2 FQGTGA. Between the trimmed V and J ends, which lost 4 bases and 0 bases, there was a span of 9 bases. The CDR3 is 15 residues long. CDR3 in amino acids: CASSSDSSNTGELFF. For the CDR3, the DNA is TGTGCCAGCAGCTCGGACAGCTCGAACACCGGGGAGCTGTTTTTT.

CDR3 nucleotide sequence: TGTGCCAGCAGTTTATTTGTGGGCAAGAACACTGAAGCTTTCTTT. The encoded protein is CASSLFVGKNTEAFF. J is TRBJ1-1 and V is TRBV27; no clear D gene. The germline V gene encodes CDR1 MNHEY and CDR2 SMNVEV (reference sequence). V was trimmed by 1 base and J by 1 base, leaving 10 bases between them. The CDR3 runs 15 residues.

J is TRBJ1-1 and V is TRBV25-1; D possibly corresponds to TRBD1 (6 bases). The V gene's germline CDR1 is MGHDK and CDR2 SYGVNS. The length of the CDR3 is 15 residues. Deletions cut 10 bases from V and 1 base from J, with 19 bases between. The CDR3 nucleotides read TGTGCCATCAAGAGGCTACAGGGAGGGAACACTGAAGCTTTCTTT. Translated: CAIKRLQGGNTEAFF. Full variable domain (missing parts from reference TRBV25-1 and TRBJ1-1): EADIYQTPRYLVIGTGKKITLECSQTMGHDKMYWYQQDPGMELHLIHYSYGVNSTEKGDLSSESTVSRIRTEHFPLTLESARPSHTSQYLCAIKRLQGGNTEAFFGQGTRLTVV.

This clonotype was picked up a small number of times. The V and J genes are TRBV9 and TRBJ2-3; D possibly matches TRBD1 or TRBD2 (5 bases each). Germline V gene sequence: CDR1 SGDLS, CDR2 YYNGEE. V dropped 4 bases and J dropped 5 bases, with 20 bases sitting between them. This CDR3 is 16 amino acids long. DNA for the CDR3: TGTGCCAGCAGCACAGAGGGGCAAGGGTTAGAAGATACGCAGTATTTT. Protein: CASSTEGQGLEDTQYF.

The chain recombines TRBV27 with TRBJ1-1, with 7 bases aligning to TRBD1. There are 13 residues in the CDR3. V shed 6 bases and J 6 bases; nucleotides not matched to a gene: 7. The germline V gene encodes CDR1 MNHEY and CDR2 SMNVEV (reference sequence). The CDR3 DNA reads as TGTGCCAGCAGGGGGACAGCGTTCCCTGAAGCTTTCTTT. It yields the protein CASRGTAFPEAFF.

This clonotype was detected only a few times. The rearrangement joins TRBV4-2 to TRBJ2-3; D unclear. V was cut by 1 base and J by 2 bases, with 10 bases left in between. Germline V lookup: CDR1 LGHNA, CDR2 YNFKEQ. CDR3 length equals 15 residues. CDR3 in amino acids: CASSQGFGDTDTQYF. CDR3 nucleotide sequence: TGTGCCAGCAGCCAAGGGTTTGGGGACACAGATACGCAGTATTTT.

This clonotype has ten or more counts. DNA for the CDR3: TGTGCCAGCAGCCCAGCGGGGGGGCTTGAGCAGTACTTC. It yields the protein CASSPAGGLEQYF. This sequence joins TRBV7-9 and TRBJ2-7; 10 bases line up with TRBD2. The CDR3 spans 13 residues. The V segment lost 5 bases and the J segment 7 bases; nucleotides outside the gene matches: 5. Germline CDR1 reads SEHNR; CDR2 reads FQNEAQ (reference sequence). Full variable domain (rest looked up from reference TRBV7-9 and TRBJ2-7): DTGVSQNPRHKITKRGQNVTFRCDPISEHNRLYWYRQTLGQGPEFLTYFQNEAQLEKSRLLSDRFSAERPKGSFSTLEIQRTEQGDSAMYLCASSPAGGLEQYFGPGTRLTVT.

The V call is TRBV24-1, the J call TRBJ2-7; tentatively, D is TRBD2 (5 bases). Looked up from germline, CDR1 is KGHDR and CDR2 is SFDVKD. Trimming stripped 7 bases from V and 3 bases from J, with 12 bases between. The CDR3 consists of 13 residues. The CDR3 DNA sequence: TGTGCCACCAGCCGCGGGTTAGACTACGAGCAGTACTTC. This sequence encodes CATSRGLDYEQYF.

V and J are TRBV3-1 and TRBJ1-5; a possible D gene is TRBD1 (6 bases). Per the germline V gene, CDR1 is LGHDT and CDR2 is YNNKEL (reference sequence). CDR3 size: 14 residues. V dropped 4 bases and J dropped 2 bases, with 9 bases sitting between them. CDR3 coding DNA: TGTGCCAGCAGCCTAGGACAGCGCAATCAGCCCCAGCATTTT. Amino acid sequence: CASSLGQRNQPQHF.

This clonotype was picked up a small number of times. The rearrangement uses TRBV5-5 and TRBJ1-2, with unresolved D. Germline CDR1 reads SGHKS; CDR2 reads YYEKEE (reference sequence). Trimming stripped 4 bases from V and 5 bases from J, with 12 bases between. The CDR3 covers 13 residues. In nucleotides, the CDR3 is TGTGCCAGCAGCCCAAGGACGGTATATGGCTACACCTTC. As protein: CASSPRTVYGYTF.

This clonotype was seen many times. The rearrangement joins TRBV7-8 to TRBJ2-3, with D perhaps TRBD2 (6 bases). Between the trimmed V and J ends, which lost 10 bases and 2 bases, there was a span of 19 bases. Germline CDR1 SGHVS, CDR2 FQNEAQ. This CDR3 spans 15 amino acids. Here the CDR3 DNA reads TGTGCCATCGCACGCGCCGGGAGACTCACAGATACGCAGTATTTT. Translated, it gives CAIARAGRLTDTQYF.

This chain links TRBV15 with TRBJ2-1; 10 positions match TRBD1. Per the germline V gene, CDR1 is LNHNV and CDR2 is YYDKDF (reference sequence). The length of the CDR3 is 21 residues. With V trimmed by 8 bases and J by 0 bases, 22 bases remained unmatched. The CDR3 sequence is CATRRGGTGANHPRSYNEQFF. For the CDR3, the DNA is TGTGCCACCCGTCGGGGAGGGACAGGGGCGAACCATCCCCGCTCCTACAATGAGCAGTTCTTC.

This clonotype has more than one count but fewer than ten. The chain has TRBV7-9 and TRBJ1-5; no clear D gene. Per the germline V gene, CDR1 is SEHNR and CDR2 is FQNEAQ (reference sequence). Trimming shortened V by 3 bases and J by 0 bases, and 9 bases separated the two germline ends. The CDR3 runs to 15 residues. The CDR3 sequence is CASSLGFGSNQPQHF. Written as DNA, the CDR3 is TGTGCCAGCAGCTTGGGGTTCGGTAGCAATCAGCCCCAGCATTTT.

This clonotype has just a few counts. This chain links TRBV7-6 with TRBJ2-7; 10 bases fit TRBD1. This CDR3 comprises 15 residues. The germline CDR1 and CDR2 sequences are SGHVS and FNYEAQ. The ends lost 8 bases at V and 3 bases at J; junction bases unmatched: 10. CDR3 protein: CASQKDRGENYEQYF. The DNA for the CDR3 is TGTGCCAGCCAAAAGGACAGGGGGGAAAACTACGAGCAGTACTTC.